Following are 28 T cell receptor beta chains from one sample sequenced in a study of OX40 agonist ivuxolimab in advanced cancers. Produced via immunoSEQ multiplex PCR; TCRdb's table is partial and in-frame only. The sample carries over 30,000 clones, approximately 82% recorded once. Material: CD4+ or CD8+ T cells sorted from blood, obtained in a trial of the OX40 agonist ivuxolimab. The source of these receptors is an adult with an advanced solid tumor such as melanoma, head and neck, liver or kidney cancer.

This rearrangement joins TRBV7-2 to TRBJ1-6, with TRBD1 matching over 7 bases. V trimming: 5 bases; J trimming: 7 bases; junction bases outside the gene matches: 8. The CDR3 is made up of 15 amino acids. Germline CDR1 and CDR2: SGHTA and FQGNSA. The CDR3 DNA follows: TGTGCCAGCAGCCAAGGACAGGCAAGCAATTCACCCCTCCACTTT. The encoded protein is CASSQGQASNSPLHF.

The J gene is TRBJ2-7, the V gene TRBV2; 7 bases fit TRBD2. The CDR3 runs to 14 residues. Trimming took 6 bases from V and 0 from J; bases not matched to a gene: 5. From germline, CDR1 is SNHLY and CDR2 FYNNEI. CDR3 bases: TGTGCCAGCAGAGGGACTACTCTCTCCTACGAGCAGTACTTC. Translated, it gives CASRGTTLSYEQYF.

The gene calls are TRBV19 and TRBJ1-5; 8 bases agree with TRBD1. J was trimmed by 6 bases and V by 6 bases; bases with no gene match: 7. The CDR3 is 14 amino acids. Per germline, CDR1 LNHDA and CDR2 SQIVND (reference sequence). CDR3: CASSPTGGSQPQHF. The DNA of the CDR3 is TGTGCCAGTAGCCCCACAGGGGGAAGTCAGCCCCAGCATTTT.

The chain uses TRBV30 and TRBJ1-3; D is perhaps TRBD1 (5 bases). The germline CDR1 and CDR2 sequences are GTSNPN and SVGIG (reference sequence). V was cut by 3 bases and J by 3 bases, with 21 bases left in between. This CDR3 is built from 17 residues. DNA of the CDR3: TGTGCCTGGAGAGCCAGAGGGTGGGGGGGAGATGGAAACACCATATATTTT. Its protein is CAWRARGWGGDGNTIYF.

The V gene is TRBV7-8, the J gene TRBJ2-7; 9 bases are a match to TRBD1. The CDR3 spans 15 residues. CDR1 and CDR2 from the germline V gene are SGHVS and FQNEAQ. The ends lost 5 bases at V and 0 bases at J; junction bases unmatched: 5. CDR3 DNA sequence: TGTGCCAGCAGCCCGCGGACAGGGGCCTCCTACGAGCAGTACTTC. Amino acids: CASSPRTGASYEQYF.

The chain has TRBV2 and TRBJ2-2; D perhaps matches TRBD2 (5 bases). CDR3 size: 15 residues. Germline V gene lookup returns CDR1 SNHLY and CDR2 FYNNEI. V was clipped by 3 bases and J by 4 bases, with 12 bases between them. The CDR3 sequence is CASSESGRGTGELFF. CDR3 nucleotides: TGTGCCAGCAGTGAGAGTGGGAGAGGCACCGGGGAGCTGTTTTTT.

Here the CDR3 reads CASSLGGQGSYEQYF. The CDR3 DNA sequence: TGCGCCAGCAGCTTGGGAGGGCAAGGCTCCTACGAGCAGTACTTC. V gene TRBV5-1 combines with J gene TRBJ2-7, with D perhaps TRBD2 (5 bases). This CDR3 contains 15 residues. Trimming pared 0 bases from V and 0 bases from J, leaving 10 bases between. Germline V gene data show CDR1 as SGHRS and CDR2 as YFSETQ.

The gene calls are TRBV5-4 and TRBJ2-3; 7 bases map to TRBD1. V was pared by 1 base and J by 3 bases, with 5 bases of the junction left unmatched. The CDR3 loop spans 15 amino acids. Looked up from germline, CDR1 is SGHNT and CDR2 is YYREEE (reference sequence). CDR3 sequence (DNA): TGTGCCAGCAGCTTGTTCGGACAGGCTACAGATACGCAGTATTTT. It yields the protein CASSLFGQATDTQYF.

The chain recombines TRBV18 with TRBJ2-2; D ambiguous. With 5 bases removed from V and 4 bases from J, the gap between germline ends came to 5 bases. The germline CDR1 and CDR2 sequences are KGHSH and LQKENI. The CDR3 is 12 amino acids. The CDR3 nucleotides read TGTGCCAGCTCATTCCTCACCGGGGAGCTGTTTTTT. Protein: CASSFLTGELFF.

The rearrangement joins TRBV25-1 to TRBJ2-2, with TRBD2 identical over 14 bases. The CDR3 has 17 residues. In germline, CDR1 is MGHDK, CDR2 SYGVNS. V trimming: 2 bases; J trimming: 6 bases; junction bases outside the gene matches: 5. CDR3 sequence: CASSEHRGLAGAGELFF. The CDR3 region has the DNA TGTGCCAGCAGTGAACATAGGGGACTAGCGGGAGCCGGGGAGCTGTTTTTT.

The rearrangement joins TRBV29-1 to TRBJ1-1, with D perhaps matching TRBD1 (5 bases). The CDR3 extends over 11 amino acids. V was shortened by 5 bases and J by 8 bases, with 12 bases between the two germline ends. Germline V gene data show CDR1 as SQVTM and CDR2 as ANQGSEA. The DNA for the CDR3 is TGCAGCGTTTGGGACGGTCTCGAAGCTTTCTTT. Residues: CSVWDGLEAFF.

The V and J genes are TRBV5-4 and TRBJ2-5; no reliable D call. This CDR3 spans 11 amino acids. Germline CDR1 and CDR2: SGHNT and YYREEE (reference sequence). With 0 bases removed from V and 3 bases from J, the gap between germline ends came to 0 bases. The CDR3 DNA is TGTGCCAGCAGCTTGGAAGAGACCCAGTACTTC. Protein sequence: CASSLEETQYF. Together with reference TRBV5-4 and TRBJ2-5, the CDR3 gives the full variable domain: ETGVTQSPTHLIKTRGQQVTLRCSSQSGHNTVSWYQQALGQGPQFIFQYYREEENGRGNFPPRFSGLQFPNYSSELNVNALELDDSALYLCASSLEETQYFGPGTRLLVL.

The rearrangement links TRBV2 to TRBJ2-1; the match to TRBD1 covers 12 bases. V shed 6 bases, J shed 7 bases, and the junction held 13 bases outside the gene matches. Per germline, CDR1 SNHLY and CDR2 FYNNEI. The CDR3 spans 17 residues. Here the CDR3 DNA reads TGTGCCAGCAGGCCCTATGGGACAGGGGGCAGGGTAAATGAGCAGTTCTTC. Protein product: CASRPYGTGGRVNEQFF.

The CDR3 here is CASKTTGGTEAFF. The CDR3 nucleotides are TGTGCCAGCAAGACGACAGGGGGCACTGAAGCTTTCTTT. The chain uses TRBV7-8 and TRBJ1-1; 9 nucleotides agree with TRBD1. Unmatched junction bases numbered 4, after V lost 7 bases and J lost 4 bases. From germline, CDR1 is SGHVS and CDR2 FQNEAQ. CDR3 length: 13 residues.

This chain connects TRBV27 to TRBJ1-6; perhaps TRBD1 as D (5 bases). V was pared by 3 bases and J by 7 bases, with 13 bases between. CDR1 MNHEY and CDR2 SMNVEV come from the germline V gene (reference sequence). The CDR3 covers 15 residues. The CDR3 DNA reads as TGTGCCAGCAGTTTCCTCGGGACGGGAAATTCACCCCTCCACTTT. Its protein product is CASSFLGTGNSPLHF.

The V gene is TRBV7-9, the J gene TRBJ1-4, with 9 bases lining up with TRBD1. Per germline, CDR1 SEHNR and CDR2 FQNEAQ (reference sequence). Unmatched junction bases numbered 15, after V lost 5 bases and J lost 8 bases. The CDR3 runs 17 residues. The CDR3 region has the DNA TGTGCCAGCAGCCAAGTAATCAAAGGGACAGGGAGCGAAAAACTGTTTTTT. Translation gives CASSQVIKGTGSEKLFF.

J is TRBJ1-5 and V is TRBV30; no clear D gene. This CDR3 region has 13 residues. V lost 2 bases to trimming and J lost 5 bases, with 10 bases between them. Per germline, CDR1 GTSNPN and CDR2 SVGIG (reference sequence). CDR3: CAWSPNIDQPQHF. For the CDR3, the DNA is TGTGCCTGGAGTCCGAATATAGATCAGCCCCAGCATTTT.

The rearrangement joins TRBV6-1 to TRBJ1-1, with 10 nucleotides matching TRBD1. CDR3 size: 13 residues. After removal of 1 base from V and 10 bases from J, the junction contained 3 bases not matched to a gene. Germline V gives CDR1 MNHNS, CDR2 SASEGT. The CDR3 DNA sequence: TGTGCCAGCAGTGAAGGACAGGGGGCATCAGCTTTCTTT. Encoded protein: CASSEGQGASAFF.

CDR3 loop: CASREGGISYEQYF. CDR3 in DNA: TGTGCCAGCAGGGAGGGGGGGATCTCCTACGAGCAGTACTTC. The chain uses TRBV2 and TRBJ2-7; possibly TRBD2 for D (7 bases). The CDR3 has 14 amino acids. Trimming shortened V by 6 bases and J by 0 bases, and 12 bases separated the two germline ends. Looked up from germline, CDR1 is SNHLY and CDR2 is FYNNEI.

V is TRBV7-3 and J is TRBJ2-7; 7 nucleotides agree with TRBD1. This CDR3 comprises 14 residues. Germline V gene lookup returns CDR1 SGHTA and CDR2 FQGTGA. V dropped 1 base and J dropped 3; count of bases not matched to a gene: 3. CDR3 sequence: CASSLRDRLYEQYF. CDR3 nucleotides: TGTGCCAGCAGCTTAAGGGACAGACTCTACGAGCAGTACTTC.

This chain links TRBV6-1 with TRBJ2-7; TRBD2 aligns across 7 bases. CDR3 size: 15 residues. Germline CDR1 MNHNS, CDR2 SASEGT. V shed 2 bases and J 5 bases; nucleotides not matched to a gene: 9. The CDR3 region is CASSEYGRTNDEQYF. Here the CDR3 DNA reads TGTGCCAGCAGTGAATACGGGAGGACTAACGACGAGCAGTACTTC.

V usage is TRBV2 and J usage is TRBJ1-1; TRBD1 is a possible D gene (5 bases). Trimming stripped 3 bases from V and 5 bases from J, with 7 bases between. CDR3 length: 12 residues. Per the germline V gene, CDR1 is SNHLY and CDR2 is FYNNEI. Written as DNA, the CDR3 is TGTGCCAGCAGTGAGGGGGGGACTGAAGCTTTCTTT. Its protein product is CASSEGGTEAFF. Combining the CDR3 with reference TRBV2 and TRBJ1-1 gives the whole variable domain EPEVTQTPSHQVTQMGQEVILRCVPISNHLYFYWYRQILGQKVEFLVSFYNNEISEKSEIFDDQFSVERPDGSNFTLKIRSTKLEDSAMYFCASSEGGTEAFFGQGTRLTVV.

Written as DNA, the CDR3 is TGCGCCAGCAGCCTATTAAATCGACAGGGCAGCACAGATACGCAGTATTTT. Encoded protein: CASSLLNRQGSTDTQYF. This rearrangement joins TRBV4-1 to TRBJ2-3; 7 bases line up with TRBD1. V lost 4 bases, J lost 0 bases, and 10 bases stayed unmatched. Germline lookup yields CDR1 MGHRA and CDR2 YSYEKL. CDR3 size: 17 residues.

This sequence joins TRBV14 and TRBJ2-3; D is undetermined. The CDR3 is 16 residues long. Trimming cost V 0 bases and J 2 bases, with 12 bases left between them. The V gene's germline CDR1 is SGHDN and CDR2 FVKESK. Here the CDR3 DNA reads TGTGCCAGCAGCCAAGATGGTGGCAGCCACACAGATACGCAGTATTTT. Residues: CASSQDGGSHTDTQYF.

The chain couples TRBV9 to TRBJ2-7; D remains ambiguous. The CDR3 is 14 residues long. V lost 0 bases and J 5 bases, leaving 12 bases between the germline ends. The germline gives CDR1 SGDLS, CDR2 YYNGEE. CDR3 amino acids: CASSVEVHPDEQYF. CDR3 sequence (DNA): TGTGCCAGCAGCGTAGAAGTTCATCCTGACGAGCAGTACTTC.

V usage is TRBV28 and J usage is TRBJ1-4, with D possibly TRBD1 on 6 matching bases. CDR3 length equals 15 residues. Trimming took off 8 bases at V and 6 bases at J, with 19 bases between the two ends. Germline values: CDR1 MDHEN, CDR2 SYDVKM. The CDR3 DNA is TGTGCCAGCCGACACCTACTCACAGGGCATGAAAAACTGTTTTTT. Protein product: CASRHLLTGHEKLFF.

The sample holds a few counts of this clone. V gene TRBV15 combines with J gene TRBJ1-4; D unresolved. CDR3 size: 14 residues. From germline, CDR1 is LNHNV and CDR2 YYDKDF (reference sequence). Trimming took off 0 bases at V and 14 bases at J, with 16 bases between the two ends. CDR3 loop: CATSRDLSGQALFF. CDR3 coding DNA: TGTGCCACCAGCAGAGATCTTTCCGGTCAAGCGCTGTTTTTT.

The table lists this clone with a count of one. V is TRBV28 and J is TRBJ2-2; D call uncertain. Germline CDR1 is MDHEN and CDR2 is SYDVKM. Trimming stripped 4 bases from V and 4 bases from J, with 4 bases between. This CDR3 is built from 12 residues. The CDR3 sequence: CASSSGTGELFF. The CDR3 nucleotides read TGTGCCAGCAGTTCTGGCACCGGGGAGCTGTTTTTT.